This passage covers 11 T cell receptor beta chains from one sample sequenced in a study of T cell repertoires in cytomegalovirus infection. Each CDR3 protein is one row after TCRdb ran MiXCR on the reads. This sample has 150,000 to 200,000 distinct CDR3 sequences, with about a tenth found just once. Sequencing was performed on PBMCs. The receptors here all came from a human donor in good health (CMV status not recorded). Some clones in this sample may be carry-over from other donors' samples.

This chain links TRBV5-6 with TRBJ2-7; tentatively, D is TRBD1 (6 bases). The CDR3 totals 17 residues. Germline V gene lookup returns CDR1 SGHDT and CDR2 YYEEEE. The germline V and J ends were trimmed by 4 bases and 0 bases, with 20 bases remaining between them. CDR3 coding DNA: TGTGCCAGCAGCCCGACCGCCGACAGGAACCCCTCCTACGAGCAGTACTTC. It yields the protein CASSPTADRNPSYEQYF.

The chain uses TRBV28 and TRBJ2-1; 7 bases agree with TRBD1. With 4 bases clipped from V and 6 bases from J, the junction kept 18 bases outside the gene matches. This CDR3 comprises 18 residues. Per germline, CDR1 MDHEN and CDR2 SYDVKM. The CDR3 region is CASSSYSRPGQMGNEQFF. CDR3 in DNA: TGTGCCAGCAGTTCATATTCCCGGCCGGGACAGATGGGCAATGAGCAGTTCTTC.

The chain is built from TRBV2 and TRBJ2-3; 8 bases fit TRBD2. The germline CDR1 and CDR2 sequences are SNHLY and FYNNEI. Trimming cost V 11 bases and J 7 bases; bases outside gene matches: 20. CDR3 length equals 16 residues. CDR3 loop: CAGVRIGGAVGNTQYF. DNA of the CDR3: TGTGCCGGAGTAAGGATCGGGGGGGCGGTCGGGAATACGCAGTATTTT.

The sample holds many counts of this clonotype. The J gene is TRBJ1-1, the V gene TRBV7-2, with no clear D. The germline V gene has CDR1 SGHTA and CDR2 FQGNSA. The CDR3 sequence is 15 residues long. V was pared by 5 bases and J by 0 bases, with 13 bases between. The chain's CDR3 is CASSPQRGMNTEAFF. Written as DNA, the CDR3 is TGTGCCAGCAGCCCCCAGAGAGGCATGAACACTGAAGCTTTCTTT.

This clonotype was detected ten times or more. J is TRBJ1-2 and V is TRBV4-3, with TRBD1 identical over 10 bases. Trimming cost V 0 bases and J 7 bases; bases outside gene matches: 8. Germline V gene data show CDR1 as LGHNA and CDR2 as YSLEER. This CDR3 is 16 amino acids long. The CDR3 nucleotides read TGCGCCAGCAGCCAAGATGGGACCGGGACAGGGGTTGGCTACACCTTC. Translated, it gives CASSQDGTGTGVGYTF.

This clonotype was detected only a few times. V is TRBV29-1 and J is TRBJ2-3; D not certain. The V gene lost 5 bases and the J gene lost 6 bases, with 6 bases spanning the gap. This CDR3 comprises 10 residues. Germline V gene sequence: CDR1 SQVTM, CDR2 ANQGSEA. The DNA of the CDR3 is TGCAGCGTTCACCGGGATACGCAGTATTTT. Translation: CSVHRDTQYF.

This clonotype was seen a few times. The V call is TRBV30, the J call TRBJ1-6; possibly TRBD1 for D (5 bases). Germline CDR1 is GTSNPN and CDR2 is SVGIG (reference sequence). There are 13 residues in the CDR3. Between the trimmed V and J ends, which lost 3 bases and 7 bases, there was a span of 10 bases. The CDR3 nucleotides are TGTGCCTGGAGAACAGGATCGAATTCACCCCTCCACTTT. Translation: CAWRTGSNSPLHF.

A few counts support this clonotype. The rearrangement links TRBV28 to TRBJ2-5, with D unresolved. The V end was cut by 6 bases, the J end by 1 base, with 9 bases between. The CDR3 is 13 amino acids. CDR1 is MDHEN, CDR2 SYDVKM, per germline. The CDR3 DNA follows: TGTGCCAGCAGCTCGGACGGCCAAGAGACCCAGTACTTC. Its protein is CASSSDGQETQYF.

A word on this clonotype: A much larger clone lies a single base off, so this may be a read error. The rearrangement uses TRBV7-6 and TRBJ2-5; D might be TRBD1 (6 bases). Germline loops: CDR1 SGHVS, CDR2 FNYEAQ. The CDR3 runs 15 residues. In nucleotides, the CDR3 is TGTGCCAGCAGCTCCGGGACAATAGTACAAGAGACCCAGTGCTTC. Its translation is CASSSGTIVQETQCF.

The chain combines TRBV5-1 with TRBJ2-2, with D perhaps matching TRBD2 (6 bases). The CDR3 has 17 residues. Trimming removed 6 bases from V and 2 bases from J, with 20 bases in between. Germline loops: CDR1 SGHRS, CDR2 YFSETQ. The CDR3 coding sequence is TGCGCCAGCACCCTCAAGCACGGGACTGGCAACACCGGGGAGCTGTTTTTT. This translates into CASTLKHGTGNTGELFF.

The chain recombines TRBV28 with TRBJ2-3; 7 positions agree with TRBD2. V shed 3 bases, J shed 5 bases, and the junction held 8 bases outside the gene matches. The CDR3 consists of 15 residues. CDR1 MDHEN and CDR2 SYDVKM come from the germline V gene. This chain's CDR3 is CASSLNRGGVDTQYF. CDR3 DNA: TGTGCCAGCAGTTTGAATCGGGGAGGGGTAGATACGCAGTATTTT.